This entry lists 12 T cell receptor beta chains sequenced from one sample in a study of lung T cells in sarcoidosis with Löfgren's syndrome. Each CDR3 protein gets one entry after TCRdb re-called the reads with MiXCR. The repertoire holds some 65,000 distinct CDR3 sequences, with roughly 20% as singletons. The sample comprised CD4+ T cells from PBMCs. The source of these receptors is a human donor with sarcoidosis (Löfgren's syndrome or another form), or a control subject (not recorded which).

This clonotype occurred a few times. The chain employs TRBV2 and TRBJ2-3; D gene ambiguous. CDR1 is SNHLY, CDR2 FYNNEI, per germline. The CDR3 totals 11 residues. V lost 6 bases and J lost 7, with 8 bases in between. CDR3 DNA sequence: TGTGCCAGCAGGTTTCTTTATACGCAGTATTTT. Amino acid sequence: CASRFLYTQYF. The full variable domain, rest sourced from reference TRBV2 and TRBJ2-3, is EPEVTQTPSHQVTQMGQEVILRCVPISNHLYFYWYRQILGQKVEFLVSFYNNEISEKSEIFDDQFSVERPDGSNFTLKIRSTKLEDSAMYFCASRFLYTQYFGPGTRLTVL.

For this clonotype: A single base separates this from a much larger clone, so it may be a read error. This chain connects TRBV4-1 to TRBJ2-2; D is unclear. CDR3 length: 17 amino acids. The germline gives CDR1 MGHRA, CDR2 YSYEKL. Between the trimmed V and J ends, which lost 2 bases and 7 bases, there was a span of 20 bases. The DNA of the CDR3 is TGCGCCAGCAGCCAATCAGATCTTGGTCTCTCTCGCGGGGAGCTGTTTTTT. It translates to CASSQSDLGLSRGELFF.

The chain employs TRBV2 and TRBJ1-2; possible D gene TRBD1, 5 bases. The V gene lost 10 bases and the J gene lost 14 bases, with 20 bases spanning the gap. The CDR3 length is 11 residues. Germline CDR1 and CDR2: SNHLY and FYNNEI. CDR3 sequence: CAIGGLYEGTF. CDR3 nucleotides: TGTGCCATCGGTGGTCTCTATGAGGGGACCTTC.

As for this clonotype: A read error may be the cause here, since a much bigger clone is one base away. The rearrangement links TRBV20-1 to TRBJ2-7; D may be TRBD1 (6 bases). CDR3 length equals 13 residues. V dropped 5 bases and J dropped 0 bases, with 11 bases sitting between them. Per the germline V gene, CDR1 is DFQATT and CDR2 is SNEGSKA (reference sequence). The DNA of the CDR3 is TGCAGTGCTGGTGGGGGCAGCTCCTACGAGCAGTACGTC. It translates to CSAGGGSSYEQYV.

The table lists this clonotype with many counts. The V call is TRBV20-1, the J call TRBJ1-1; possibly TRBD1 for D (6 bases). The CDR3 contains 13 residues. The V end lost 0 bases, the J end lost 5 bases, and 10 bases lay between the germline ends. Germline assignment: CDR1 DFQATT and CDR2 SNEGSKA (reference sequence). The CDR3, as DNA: TGCAGTGCTAGAGAGGGGGGGCTGACTGAAGCTTTCTTT. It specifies CSAREGGLTEAFF.

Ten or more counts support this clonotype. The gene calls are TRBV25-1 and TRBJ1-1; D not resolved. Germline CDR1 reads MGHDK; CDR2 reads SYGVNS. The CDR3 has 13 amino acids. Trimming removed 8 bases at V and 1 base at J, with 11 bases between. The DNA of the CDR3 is TGTGCCAGCCGATCCGGGCCGAACACTGAAGCTTTCTTT. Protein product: CASRSGPNTEAFF.

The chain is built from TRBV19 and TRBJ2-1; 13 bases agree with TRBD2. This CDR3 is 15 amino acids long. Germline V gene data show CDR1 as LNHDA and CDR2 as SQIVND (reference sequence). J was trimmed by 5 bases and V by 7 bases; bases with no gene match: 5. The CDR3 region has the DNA TGTGCCAGTACCCGGACTAGCGGGAGCCACAATGAGCAGTTCTTC. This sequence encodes CASTRTSGSHNEQFF.

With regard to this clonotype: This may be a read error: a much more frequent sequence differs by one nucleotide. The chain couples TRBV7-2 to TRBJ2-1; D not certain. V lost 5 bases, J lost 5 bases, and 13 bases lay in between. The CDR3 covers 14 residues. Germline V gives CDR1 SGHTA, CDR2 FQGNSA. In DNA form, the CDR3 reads TGTGCCAGCAGCCTGAAACGTGCTAACAATGAGCAGTTCTTC. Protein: CASSLKRANNEQFF. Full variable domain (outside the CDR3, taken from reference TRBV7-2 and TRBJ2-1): GAGVSQSPSNKVTEKGKDVELRCDPISGHTALYWYRQSLGQGLEFLIYFQGNSAPDKSGLPSDRFSAERTGGSVSTLTIQRTQQEDSAVYLCASSLKRANNEQFFGPGTRLTVL.

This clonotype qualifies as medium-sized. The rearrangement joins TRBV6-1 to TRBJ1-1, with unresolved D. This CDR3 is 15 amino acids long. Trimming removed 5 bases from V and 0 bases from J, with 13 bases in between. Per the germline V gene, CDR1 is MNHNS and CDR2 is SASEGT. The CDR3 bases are TGTGCCAGCAGTTATCTTCGTGTCCTGAACACTGAAGCTTTCTTT. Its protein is CASSYLRVLNTEAFF.

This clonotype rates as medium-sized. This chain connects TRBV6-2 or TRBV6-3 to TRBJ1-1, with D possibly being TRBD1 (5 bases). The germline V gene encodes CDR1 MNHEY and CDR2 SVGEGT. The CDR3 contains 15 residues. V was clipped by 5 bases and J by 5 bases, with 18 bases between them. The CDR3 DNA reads TGTGCCAGCAGTCCCCCCGCAGGGCAGAATACTGAAGCTTTCTTT. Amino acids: CASSPPAGQNTEAFF.

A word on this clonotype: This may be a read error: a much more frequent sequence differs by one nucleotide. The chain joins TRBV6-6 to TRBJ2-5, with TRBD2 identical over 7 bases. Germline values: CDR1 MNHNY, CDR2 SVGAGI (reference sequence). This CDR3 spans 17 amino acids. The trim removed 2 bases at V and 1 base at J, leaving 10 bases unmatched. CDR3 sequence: CASSYGGISGSQETQYF. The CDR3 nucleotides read TGTGCCAGCAGTTACGGTGGTATTAGCGGGTCCCAAGAGACCCAGTACTTC.

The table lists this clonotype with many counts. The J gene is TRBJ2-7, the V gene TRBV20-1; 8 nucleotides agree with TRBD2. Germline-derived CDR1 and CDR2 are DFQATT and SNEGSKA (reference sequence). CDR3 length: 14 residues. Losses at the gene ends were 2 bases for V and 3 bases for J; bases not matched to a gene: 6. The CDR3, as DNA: TGCAGTGCTAGAAGACCCAGCGGGAGCTACGAGCAGTACTTC. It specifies CSARRPSGSYEQYF.